Ten or more counts support the clone carrying this T cell receptor beta chain. No antigen is known for it. In TCRdb, the 5' RACE reads were re-called with MiXCR into one record per CDR3 protein. The sample has 25,000 or so distinct CDR3 sequences, approximately 6% seen once. CDR3 size: 16 residues. Germline V gene sequence: CDR1 KGHDR, CDR2 SFDVKD. V lost 3 bases and J lost 3; bases outside the gene matches: 8. The sample comes from a study of spatial heterogeneity in lung cancer. Study as a whole: Sequencing was performed on follow-up PBMC samples when available, collected at a median of about two years after resection. Sequences of the beta chain were consistently detected in greater numbers than alpha-chain sequences. The study, taken as a whole, reports: Blood contained ubiquitous expanded tumor TCRs more at resection than at follow-up.

Stated time point: blood at routine non-recurrence follow-up after resection. No cell sorting; template was whole RNA from tumor, lung tissue or PBMC. The chain links TRBV24-1 to TRBJ2-3, with 7 bases aligning to TRBD2. The sample consisted of PBMCs, taken at follow-up. The receptor's source is a male donor with early-stage non-small cell lung cancer. CDR3 sequence reads: CATSDPGGRRTDTQYF. The DNA for the CDR3 is TGTGCCACCAGTGATCCCGGCGGGAGACGAACAGATACGCAGTATTTT.